In this sample, the clone carrying this TCR beta chain turned up once. What it binds is not known. The sample originates from a study of shared clonotypes between healthy human individuals. Notes on the study in general: In general, naive subsets displayed greater estimated richness than memory subsets did. The four-donor shared clonotypes exceeded non-shared clonotypes in generation probability, with non-shared ones scoring lower. About 5.2% was the fraction of naive CD4 clonotypes found shared across several donors.

Germline values: CDR1 DFQATT, CDR2 SNEGSKA (reference sequence). CDR3 length: 9 amino acids. The germline V and J ends were trimmed by 6 bases and 10 bases, with 9 bases remaining between them. For every subset, genomic DNA was evenly distributed across several immunoSEQ plates. The assay was immunoSEQ multiplex PCR, and TCRdb's table has in-frame clones only and misses some. The data show approximately 740,000 clones, roughly 92% seen once. Naive CD8 cells comprised CD45RO-negative, CCR7-positively selected cells, excluding terminally differentiated effector memory CD45RA+ cells. Sequencing used naive CD8+ T cells sorted from blood. The J gene is TRBJ1-1, the V gene TRBV20-1, with D hard to call. This TCR derives from a young man in good health. CDR3 protein: CSAAQGAFF. For the CDR3, the DNA is TGCAGTGCAGCCCAAGGAGCTTTCTTT.